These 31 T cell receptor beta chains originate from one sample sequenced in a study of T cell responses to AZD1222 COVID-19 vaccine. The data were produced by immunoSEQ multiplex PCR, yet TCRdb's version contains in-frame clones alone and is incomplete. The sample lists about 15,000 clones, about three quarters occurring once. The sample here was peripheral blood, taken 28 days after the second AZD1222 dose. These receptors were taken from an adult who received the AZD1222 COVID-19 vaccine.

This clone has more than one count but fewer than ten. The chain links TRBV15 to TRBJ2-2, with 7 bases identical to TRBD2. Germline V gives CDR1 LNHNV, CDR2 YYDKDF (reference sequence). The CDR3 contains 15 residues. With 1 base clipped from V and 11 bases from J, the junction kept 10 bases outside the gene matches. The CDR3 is CATSRVLAELGELFF. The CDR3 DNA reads TGTGCCACCAGCAGAGTCCTAGCGGAGCTTGGTGAGCTGTTTTTT.

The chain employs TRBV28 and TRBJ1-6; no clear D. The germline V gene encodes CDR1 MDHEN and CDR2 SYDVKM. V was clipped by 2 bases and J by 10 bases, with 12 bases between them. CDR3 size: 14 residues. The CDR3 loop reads CASSLGRTVSPLHF. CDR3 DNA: TGTGCCAGCAGTTTAGGAAGGACGGTATCACCCCTCCACTTT. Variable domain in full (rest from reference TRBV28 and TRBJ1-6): DVKVTQSSRYLVKRTGEKVFLECVQDMDHENMFWYRQDPGLGLRLIYFSYDVKMKEKGDIPEGYSVSREKKERFSLILESASTNQTSMYLCASSLGRTVSPLHFGNGTRLTVT.

The CDR3 protein is CASTDSTKNYGYTF. The CDR3 DNA follows: TGTGCCAGCACCGACTCAACCAAGAACTATGGCTACACCTTC. The chain uses TRBV5-4 and TRBJ1-2; D not certain. CDR1 and CDR2 (germline): SGHNT, YYREEE (reference sequence). The CDR3 contains 14 residues. V was cut by 6 bases and J by 2 bases, with 14 bases left in between.

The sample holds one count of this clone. CDR3 DNA: TGTGCCAGCAGCCAAGAGACCCAGTACTTC. Protein product: CASSQETQYF. This chain joins TRBV3-1 (or the pseudogene TRBV3-2) and TRBJ2-5; D call uncertain. V lost 0 bases and J 7 bases, leaving 0 bases between the germline ends. CDR3 length: 10 residues. Germline-derived CDR1 and CDR2 are LGHDT and YNNKEL (reference sequence).

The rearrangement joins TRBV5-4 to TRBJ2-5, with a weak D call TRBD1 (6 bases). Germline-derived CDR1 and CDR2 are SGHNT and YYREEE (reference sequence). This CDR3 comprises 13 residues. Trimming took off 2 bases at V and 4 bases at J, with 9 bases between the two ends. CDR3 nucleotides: TGTGCCAGCAGCTTCAAAGGGGGAGAGACCCAGTACTTC. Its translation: CASSFKGGETQYF.

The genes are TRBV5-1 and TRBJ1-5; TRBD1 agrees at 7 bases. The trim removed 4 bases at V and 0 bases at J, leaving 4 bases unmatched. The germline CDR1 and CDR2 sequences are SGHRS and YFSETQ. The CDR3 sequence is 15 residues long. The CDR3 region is CASSPGGNSNQPQHF. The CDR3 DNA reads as TGCGCCAGCAGCCCAGGGGGAAATAGCAATCAGCCCCAGCATTTT.

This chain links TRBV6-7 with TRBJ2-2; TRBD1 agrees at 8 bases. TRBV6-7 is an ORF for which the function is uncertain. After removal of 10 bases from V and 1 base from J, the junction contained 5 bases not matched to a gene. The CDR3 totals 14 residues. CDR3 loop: CATYGTGNTGELFF. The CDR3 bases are TGTGCCACCTACGGGACAGGGAACACCGGGGAGCTGTTTTTT.

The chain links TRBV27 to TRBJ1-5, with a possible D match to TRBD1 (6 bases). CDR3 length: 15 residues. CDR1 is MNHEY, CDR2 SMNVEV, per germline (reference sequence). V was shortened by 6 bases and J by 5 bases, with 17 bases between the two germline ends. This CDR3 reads CASSWGAGEDQPQHF. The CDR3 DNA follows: TGTGCCAGCAGCTGGGGGGCAGGGGAGGATCAGCCCCAGCATTTT.

CDR3 sequence reads: CASSFGTGLSGELFF. The CDR3 nucleotides read TGTGCCAGCAGCTTTGGGACAGGGCTTTCCGGGGAGCTGTTTTTT. The chain combines TRBV5-6 with TRBJ2-2, with 9 bases aligning to TRBD1. The V gene end was trimmed by 2 bases and the J gene end by 6 bases; junction bases not matched to a gene: 5. This CDR3 is 15 amino acids long. Germline V lookup: CDR1 SGHDT, CDR2 YYEEEE.

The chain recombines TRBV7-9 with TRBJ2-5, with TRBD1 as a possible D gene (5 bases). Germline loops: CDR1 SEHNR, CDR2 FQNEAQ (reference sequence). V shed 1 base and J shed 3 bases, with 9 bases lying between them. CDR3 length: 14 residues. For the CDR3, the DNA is TGTGCCAGCAGCTTAGGGCAGGGTAAAGAGACCCAGTACTTC. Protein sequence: CASSLGQGKETQYF.

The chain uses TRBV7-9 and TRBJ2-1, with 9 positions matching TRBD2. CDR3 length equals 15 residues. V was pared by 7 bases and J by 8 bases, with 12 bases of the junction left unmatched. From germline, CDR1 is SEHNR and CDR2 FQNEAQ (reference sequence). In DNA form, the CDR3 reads TGTGCCAGCACCCTGGGGCGGGGGGGCCTCGATGAGCAGTTCTTC. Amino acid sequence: CASTLGRGGLDEQFF. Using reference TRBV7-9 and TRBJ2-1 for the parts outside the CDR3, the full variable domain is DTGVSQNPRHKITKRGQNVTFRCDPISEHNRLYWYRQTLGQGPEFLTYFQNEAQLEKSRLLSDRFSAERPKGSFSTLEIQRTEQGDSAMYLCASTLGRGGLDEQFFGPGTRLTVL.

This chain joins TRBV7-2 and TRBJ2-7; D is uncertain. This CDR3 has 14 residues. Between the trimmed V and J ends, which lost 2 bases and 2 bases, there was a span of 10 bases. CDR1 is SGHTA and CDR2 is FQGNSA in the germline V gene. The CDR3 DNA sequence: TGTGCCAGCAGCTTAAGAGACGGGCCCTACGAGCAGTACTTC. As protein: CASSLRDGPYEQYF.

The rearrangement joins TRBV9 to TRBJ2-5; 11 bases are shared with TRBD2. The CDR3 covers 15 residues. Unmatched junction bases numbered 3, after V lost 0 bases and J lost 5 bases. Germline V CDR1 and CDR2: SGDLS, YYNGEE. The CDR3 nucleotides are TGTGCCAGCAGCGTAGGTAGCGGGGGGGTTGAGACCCAGTACTTC. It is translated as CASSVGSGGVETQYF.

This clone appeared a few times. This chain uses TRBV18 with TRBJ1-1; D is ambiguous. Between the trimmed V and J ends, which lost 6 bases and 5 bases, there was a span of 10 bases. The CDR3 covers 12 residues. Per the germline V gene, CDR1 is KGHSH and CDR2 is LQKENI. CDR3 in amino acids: CASSLARTEAFF. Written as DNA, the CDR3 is TGTGCCAGCTCGCTCGCGAGGACTGAAGCTTTCTTT.

Here the CDR3 reads CASSFFRTGVGTGELFF. The CDR3, as DNA: TGTGCCAGCAGCTTCTTCCGGACAGGGGTAGGGACCGGGGAGCTGTTTTTT. The rearrangement uses TRBV11-2 and TRBJ2-2, with 9 bases fitting TRBD1. The CDR3 length is 17 residues. In germline, CDR1 is SGHAT, CDR2 FQNNGV. With V trimmed by 3 bases and J by 5 bases, 10 bases remained unmatched.

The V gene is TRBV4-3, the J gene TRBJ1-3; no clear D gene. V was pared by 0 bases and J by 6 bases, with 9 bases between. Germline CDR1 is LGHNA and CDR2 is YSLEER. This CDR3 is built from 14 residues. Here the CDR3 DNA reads TGCGCCAGCAGCCAAGACAGGACTATAAACACCATATATTTT. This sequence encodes CASSQDRTINTIYF.

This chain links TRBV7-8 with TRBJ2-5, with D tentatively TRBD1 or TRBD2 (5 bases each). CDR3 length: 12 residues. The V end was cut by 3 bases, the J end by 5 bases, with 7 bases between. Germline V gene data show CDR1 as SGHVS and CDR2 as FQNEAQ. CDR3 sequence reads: CASSFRGETQYF. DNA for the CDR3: TGTGCCAGCAGCTTTCGGGGCGAGACCCAGTACTTC.

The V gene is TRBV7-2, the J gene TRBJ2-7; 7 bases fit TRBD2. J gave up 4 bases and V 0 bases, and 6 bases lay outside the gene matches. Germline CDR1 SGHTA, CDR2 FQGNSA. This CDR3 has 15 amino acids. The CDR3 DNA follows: TGTGCCAGCAGCTTAGCAGCGGGAACTGGTTACGAGCAGTACTTC. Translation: CASSLAAGTGYEQYF.

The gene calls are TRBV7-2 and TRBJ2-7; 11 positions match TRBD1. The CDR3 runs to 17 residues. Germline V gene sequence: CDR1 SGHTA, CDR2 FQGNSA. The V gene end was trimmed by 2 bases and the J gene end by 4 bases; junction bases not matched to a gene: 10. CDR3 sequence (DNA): TGTGCCAGCAGCTTACAAGGGACAGGGGGTTATTTTTACGAGCAGTACTTC. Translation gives CASSLQGTGGYFYEQYF.

In nucleotides, the CDR3 is TGCAGCGTAAACAGGGGAAGTAACACCGGGGAGCTGTTTTTT. It is translated as CSVNRGSNTGELFF. The chain couples TRBV29-1 to TRBJ2-2, with 7 nucleotides matching TRBD1. Germline lookup yields CDR1 SQVTM and CDR2 ANQGSEA. Trimming removed 6 bases from V and 2 bases from J; junction bases left unmatched: 6. The CDR3 runs 14 residues.

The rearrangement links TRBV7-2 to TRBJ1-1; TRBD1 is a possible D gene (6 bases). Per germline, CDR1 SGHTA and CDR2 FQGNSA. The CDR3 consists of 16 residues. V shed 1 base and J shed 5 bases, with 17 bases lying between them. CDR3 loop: CASSLVGSGAGTEAFF. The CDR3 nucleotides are TGTGCCAGCAGCTTAGTAGGTTCAGGGGCAGGGACTGAAGCTTTCTTT.

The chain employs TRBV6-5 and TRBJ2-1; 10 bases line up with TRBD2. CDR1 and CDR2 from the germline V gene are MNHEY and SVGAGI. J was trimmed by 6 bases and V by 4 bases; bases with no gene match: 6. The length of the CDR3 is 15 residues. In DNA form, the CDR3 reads TGTGCCAGCAGTTTTCTAGCGGGGGCCCCCAATGAGCAGTTCTTC. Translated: CASSFLAGAPNEQFF.

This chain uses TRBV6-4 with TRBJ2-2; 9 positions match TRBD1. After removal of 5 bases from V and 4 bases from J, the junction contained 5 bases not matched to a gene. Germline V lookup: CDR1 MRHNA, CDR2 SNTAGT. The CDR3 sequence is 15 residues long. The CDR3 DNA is TGTGCCAGCAGTTCAGGACAGGGGAGCACCGGGGAGCTGTTTTTT. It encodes CASSSGQGSTGELFF.

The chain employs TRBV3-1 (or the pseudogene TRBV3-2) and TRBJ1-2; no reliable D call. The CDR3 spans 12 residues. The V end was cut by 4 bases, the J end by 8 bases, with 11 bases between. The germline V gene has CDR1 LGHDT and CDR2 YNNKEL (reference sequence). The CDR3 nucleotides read TGTGCCAGCAGCCCGGGTAAGGGAGGCTACACCTTC. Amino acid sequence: CASSPGKGGYTF.

The CDR3 loop is CARTSGPYGYTF. CDR3 in DNA: TGTGCCAGAACCTCCGGGCCCTATGGCTACACCTTC. The chain couples TRBV19 to TRBJ1-2; D unclear. The CDR3 contains 12 residues. The V gene lost 9 bases and the J gene lost 4 bases, with 12 bases spanning the gap. The germline gives CDR1 LNHDA, CDR2 SQIVND (reference sequence).

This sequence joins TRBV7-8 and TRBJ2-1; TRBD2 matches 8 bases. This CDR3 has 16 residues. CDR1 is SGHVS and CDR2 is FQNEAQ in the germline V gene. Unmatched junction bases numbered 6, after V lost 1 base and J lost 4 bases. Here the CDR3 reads CASSLVRGGPYNEQFF. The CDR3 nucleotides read TGTGCCAGCAGCTTAGTCCGGGGGGGGCCATACAATGAGCAGTTCTTC.

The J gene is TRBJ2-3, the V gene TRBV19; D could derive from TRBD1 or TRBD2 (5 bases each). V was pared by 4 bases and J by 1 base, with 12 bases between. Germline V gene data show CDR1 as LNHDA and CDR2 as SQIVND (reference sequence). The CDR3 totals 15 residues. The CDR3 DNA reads TGTGCCAGTAGTAGAGGGGCACGGGGCACAGATACGCAGTATTTT. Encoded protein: CASSRGARGTDTQYF.

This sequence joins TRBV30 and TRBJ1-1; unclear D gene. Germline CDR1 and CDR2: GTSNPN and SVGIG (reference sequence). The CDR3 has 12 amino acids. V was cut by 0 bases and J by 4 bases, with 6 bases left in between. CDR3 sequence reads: CAWSVVFTEAFF. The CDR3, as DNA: TGTGCCTGGAGTGTAGTCTTCACTGAAGCTTTCTTT.

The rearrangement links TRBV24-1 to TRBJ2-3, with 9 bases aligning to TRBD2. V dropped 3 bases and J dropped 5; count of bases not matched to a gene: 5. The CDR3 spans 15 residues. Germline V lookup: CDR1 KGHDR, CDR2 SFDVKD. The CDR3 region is CATSDAGGPGDTQYF. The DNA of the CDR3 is TGTGCCACCAGTGATGCGGGGGGGCCAGGAGATACGCAGTATTTT.

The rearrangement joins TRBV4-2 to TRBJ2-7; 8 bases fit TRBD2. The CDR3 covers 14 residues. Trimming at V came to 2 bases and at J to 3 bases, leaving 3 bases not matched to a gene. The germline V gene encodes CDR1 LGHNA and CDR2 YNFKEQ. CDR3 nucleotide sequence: TGTGCCAGCAGCCAAAACGGGGGGGTCTACGAGCAGTACTTC. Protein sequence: CASSQNGGVYEQYF.

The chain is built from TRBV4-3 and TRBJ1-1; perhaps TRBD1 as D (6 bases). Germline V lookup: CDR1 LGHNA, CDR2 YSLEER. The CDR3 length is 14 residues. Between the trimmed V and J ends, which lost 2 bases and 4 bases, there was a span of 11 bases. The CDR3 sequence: CASSQSGTPTEAFF. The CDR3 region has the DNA TGCGCCAGCAGCCAAAGCGGGACACCCACTGAAGCTTTCTTT.